A selection of T cell receptor beta chains follows, all from one sample in a study of blood T cell repertoires in COVID-19. The assay was immunoSEQ multiplex PCR, and TCRdb's table has in-frame clones only and misses some. There are around 230,000 clones in the sample; approximately 84% occur only once, and roughly 15% lies in the top ten. Sequenced: PBMCs or T cells enriched from blood (not recorded which). Every receptor here comes from a man in his forties who had recovered from COVID-19. CDR3s include the opening cysteine and the closing phenylalanine or tryptophan. D genes are given only for firm matches. Clone size appears in some rows only: once, few, many, or a class for an expanded clone.

DNA	CDR3	size	V	D	J
TGTGCCAGCTCACCGCGAGAGGCTAAGAACACTGAAGCTTTCTTT	CASSPREAKNTEAFF	.	TRBV18	.	TRBJ1-1
TGTGCCAGTTCTCCGGGACAGGGTGGCTACACCTTC	CASSPGQGGYTF	few	TRBV19	TRBD1	TRBJ1-2
TGCAGTGCCCTCTTAGGGGTTGGCTACACCTTC	CSALLGVGYTF	.	TRBV20-1	.	TRBJ1-2
TGCGCCAGCAGCTTGGGGGGAGCGGAGACCCAGTACTTC	CASSLGGAETQYF	.	TRBV5-1	.	TRBJ2-5
TGCGCCAGCAGCCAAGTGCGAGGCGGTGAGCAGTTCTTC	CASSQVRGGEQFF	once	TRBV4-1	.	TRBJ2-1
TGTGCCAGCGGTCGGGACAGGGCCTATGAAAAACTGTTTTTT	CASGRDRAYEKLFF	.	TRBV2	TRBD1	TRBJ1-4
TGTGCCAGTAGTAACACAGGGACGGCCTATGGCTACACCTTC	CASSNTGTAYGYTF	.	TRBV19	.	TRBJ1-2
TGTGCCAGCAGTCTTGGACTAGCGGGGTCCCAAGAGACCCAGTACTTC	CASSLGLAGSQETQYF	.	TRBV6-6	TRBD2	TRBJ2-5
TGTGCCTGGAGTGCGGAGGGGCGTCATGGCTACACCTTC	CAWSAEGRHGYTF	.	TRBV30	.	TRBJ1-2
TGTGCCAGCAGCCGGGACAGCTATAATTCACCCCTCCACTTT	CASSRDSYNSPLHF	.	TRBV6-6	TRBD1	TRBJ1-6
TGTGCCAGTAGTATCCGCACGGGGACAGGGTTAAACACCGGGGAGCTGTTTTTT	CASSIRTGTGLNTGELFF	.	TRBV19	TRBD1	TRBJ2-2
TGCAGTGCTAGTCGGGTCTTTGGCTACACCTTC	CSASRVFGYTF	.	TRBV20-1	.	TRBJ1-2
TGTGCCAGTAGTACCGTCGAGGGGGGGACCTATGGCTACACCTTC	CASSTVEGGTYGYTF	.	TRBV19	.	TRBJ1-2
TGCGCCAGCAGCTTGGAAGGCAGAAGGGAGGAAAAACTGTTTTTT	CASSLEGRREEKLFF	once	TRBV5-1	.	TRBJ1-4
TGTGCCACCAAGGACAGGCTCCAGGGGCAGCCCCAGCATTTT	CATKDRLQGQPQHF	few	TRBV2	TRBD1	TRBJ1-5
TGTGCCAGCAGCCCCGGGACAGGGGGGTACGAGCAGTACTTC	CASSPGTGGYEQYF	.	TRBV3-1/TRBV3-2	TRBD1	TRBJ2-7
TGTGCCAGCAGTGCGACTGTTAATCAGCCCCAGCATTTT	CASSATVNQPQHF	.	TRBV5-5	.	TRBJ1-5
TGTGCCAGCAGCTTGGGGGAGAGGAATTCACCCCTCCACTTT	CASSLGERNSPLHF	.	TRBV5-6	.	TRBJ1-6
TGTGCCAGCAGCCTACGGGGGTGGACTGAAGCTTTCTTT	CASSLRGWTEAFF	.	TRBV6-5	.	TRBJ1-1
TGCGCCAGCAGCCCCCAGGGGCAAGAGACCCAGTACTTC	CASSPQGQETQYF	.	TRBV5-1	.	TRBJ2-5
TGCGCCAGCAGACTGAACCCCGGGACAGCCACCTACGAGCAGTACTTC	CASRLNPGTATYEQYF	.	TRBV5-1	TRBD1	TRBJ2-7
TGCGCCAGCAGTGAAACCGGGGATGAAAAACTGTTTTTT	CASSETGDEKLFF	.	TRBV10-1	.	TRBJ1-4
TGTGCCAGCAGCGCGCCGGGACTAGTGGACTCCTTCCAGTTCTTC	CASSAPGLVDSFQFF	.	TRBV9	TRBD2	TRBJ2-1
TGTGCCAGCAGTCTAGGGGGCGGGAATCAGCCCCAGCATTTT	CASSLGGGNQPQHF	.	TRBV28	TRBD1	TRBJ1-5
TGTGCCAGCAGCCCCGGGAGGGGATCCGGGGCCAACGTCCTGACTTTC	CASSPGRGSGANVLTF	.	TRBV4-2	TRBD2	TRBJ2-6
TGTGCCTGGAGTGTATCTCGGGGCGGGGAGCTGTTTTTT	CAWSVSRGGELFF	.	TRBV30	.	TRBJ2-2
TGTGCCAGCAGTTACGCGGGACTAGCGGAGACCCAGTACTTC	CASSYAGLAETQYF	.	TRBV6-2/TRBV6-3	TRBD2	TRBJ2-5
TGTGCCAGCAGCTACAGGGGGTCGGCTTACGAGCAGTACTTC	CASSYRGSAYEQYF	few	TRBV7-2	TRBD1	TRBJ2-7
TGCGCCAGCACTCCGACAGTTGGCTCAAACTATGGCTACACCTTC	CASTPTVGSNYGYTF	.	TRBV5-1	.	TRBJ1-2
TGTGCCAGCAGCTTGGCCGGGATGCCTGCTGAAGCTTTCTTT	CASSLAGMPAEAFF	.	TRBV5-4	.	TRBJ1-1
TGTGCCAGTAGTATAGACGGGTTCAAGAGGGATAACTATGGCTACACCTTC	CASSIDGFKRDNYGYTF	.	TRBV19	.	TRBJ1-2
TGCGCCAGCAGCCCCCGCCTCTTGGGCGGCTACACCTTC	CASSPRLLGGYTF	.	TRBV5-1	.	TRBJ1-2
TGTGCCAGCAGCCAAAACCCAACCGGGACAGGGACCTACGAGCAGTACTTC	CASSQNPTGTGTYEQYF	few	TRBV4-2	TRBD1	TRBJ2-7
TGTGCCAGCAGCCGACAGGGCAAATCTTCCTACGAGCAGTACTTC	CASSRQGKSSYEQYF	.	TRBV5-5	TRBD1	TRBJ2-7
TGTGCCAGCAGCCCCGGACATCTAGCCAAAAACATTCAGTACTTC	CASSPGHLAKNIQYF	.	TRBV5-4	.	TRBJ2-4
TGCGCCAGCAGCTTCTCCTCGATCAGCTACGAGCAGTACTTC	CASSFSSISYEQYF	.	TRBV5-1	.	TRBJ2-7
TGTGCCAGCAGTTACACTATTTTACAGGGGCCTATGAACACTGAAGCTTTCTTT	CASSYTILQGPMNTEAFF	.	TRBV6-2/TRBV6-3	TRBD1	TRBJ1-1
TGTGCCAGCAGCCAACGGCTAGCGGGACTTACCCAAGAGACCCAGTACTTC	CASSQRLAGLTQETQYF	.	TRBV4-2	TRBD2	TRBJ2-5
TGTGCCAGCAGTGGGAGGTATCCGCATTTGCCCCAGCATTTT	CASSGRYPHLPQHF	.	TRBV2	.	TRBJ1-5
TGTGCCAGCGGGGACAGATTAAATTCACCCCTCCACTTT	CASGDRLNSPLHF	.	TRBV6-5	TRBD1	TRBJ1-6
TGTGCCAGCAGGCCAGGGATACTTTACGAGCAGTACTTC	CASRPGILYEQYF	.	TRBV6-5	.	TRBJ2-7
TGTGCCAGCAGCCCAATGACAGGGGGAAATAATGAGGAAGCTTTCTTT	CASSPMTGGNNEEAFF	few	TRBV7-9	TRBD1	TRBJ1-1
TGTGCCAGTAGTCCGGGCGGGAGCCCCCCCTACAATGAGCAGTTCTTC	CASSPGGSPPYNEQFF	.	TRBV19	TRBD2	TRBJ2-1
TGTGCCAGCAGCTTATTGGGCAGGGGCTATGGCTACACCTTC	CASSLLGRGYGYTF	.	TRBV7-2	.	TRBJ1-2
TGCGCCAGCAGCCTGGACGGACTTAATGAAAAACTGTTTTTT	CASSLDGLNEKLFF	few	TRBV5-1	.	TRBJ1-4
TGTGCCAGCAGCTCCCTCACGTGGGAGGACCCAGATACGCAGTATTTT	CASSSLTWEDPDTQYF	.	TRBV11-2	.	TRBJ2-3
TGTGCCAGCTCACCATTTTCAGGCCCGAACACTGAAGCTTTCTTT	CASSPFSGPNTEAFF	.	TRBV18	.	TRBJ1-1
TGTGCCAGCAGTTTGGTCGGGACTGGAAACACCATATATTTT	CASSLVGTGNTIYF	.	TRBV28	.	TRBJ1-3
TGTGCCAGCAGTGACAGGGTGACTGAAGCTTTCTTT	CASSDRVTEAFF	.	TRBV28	TRBD1	TRBJ1-1
TGTGCCACCAGTTGTTTCGATGGGCAGGGCCCTCAGGGTGAAGCTTTCTTT	CATSCFDGQGPQGEAFF	.	TRBV24-1	.	TRBJ1-1
TGTGCCAGCAGCCCAGGGGACAGCACCGATATGACAACTAATGAAAAACTGTTTTTT	CASSPGDSTDMTTNEKLFF	.	TRBV7-9	TRBD1	TRBJ1-4
TGTGCCAGCAGCTCTCTAGCGGTATACAATGAGCAGTTCTTC	CASSSLAVYNEQFF	.	TRBV7-3	TRBD2	TRBJ2-1
TGCGCCAGCAGCTTGGGGTCGGCAGGAGGGTTAGAAAAACTGTTTTTT	CASSLGSAGGLEKLFF	.	TRBV5-1	.	TRBJ1-4
TGTGCCAGCAGCCGCCCACACCGGGGAGAGACCCAGTACTTC	CASSRPHRGETQYF	once	TRBV7-9	.	TRBJ2-5
TGTGCCAGTAGCCTCAACTACAGGGACGGCTACACCTTC	CASSLNYRDGYTF	.	TRBV19	.	TRBJ1-2
TGTGCCAGCACGGGAGGGCGAGGCTATGGCTACACCTTC	CASTGGRGYGYTF	once	TRBV2	.	TRBJ1-2